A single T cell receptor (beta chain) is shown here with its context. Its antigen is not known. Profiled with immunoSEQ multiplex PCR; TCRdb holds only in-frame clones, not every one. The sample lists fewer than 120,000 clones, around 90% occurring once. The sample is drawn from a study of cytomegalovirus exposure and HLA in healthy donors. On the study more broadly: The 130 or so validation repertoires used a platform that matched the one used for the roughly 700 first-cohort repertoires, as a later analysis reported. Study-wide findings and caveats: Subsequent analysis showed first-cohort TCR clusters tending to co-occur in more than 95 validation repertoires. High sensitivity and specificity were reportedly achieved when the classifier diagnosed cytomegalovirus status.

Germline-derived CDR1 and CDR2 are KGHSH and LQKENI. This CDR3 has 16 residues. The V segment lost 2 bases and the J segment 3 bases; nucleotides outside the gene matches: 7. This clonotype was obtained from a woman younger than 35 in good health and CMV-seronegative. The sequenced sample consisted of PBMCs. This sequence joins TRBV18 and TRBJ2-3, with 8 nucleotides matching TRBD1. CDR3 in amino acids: CASSPVVGQGTDTQYF. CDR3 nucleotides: TGTGCCAGCTCACCAGTGGTCGGACAGGGAACAGATACGCAGTATTTT.